The T cell receptor beta chain under discussion was sequenced for a study of post-analysis software for immune sequencing data. The TCR beta cDNA libraries contained unique molecular identifiers. MiXCR, run by TCRdb on the PCR reads, gives a single entry per CDR3 protein. The table records hundreds of thousands of distinct CDR3 sequences, about 57% of them present only once. The CDR3 sequence is 13 residues long. The germline CDR1 and CDR2 sequences are SGHAT and FQNNGV. Study-level findings and limits: Five or six TRBV segments were significantly more frequent in patients than in controls. TRBV5-6, TRBV5-1 and TRBV20-1 were among these segments.

With regard to this clonotype: Its antigen remains unknown. Sequence at one end of the junction differs from germline and may be a read error.

The chain is built from TRBV11-2 and TRBJ2-1; 8 positions match TRBD2. The sequence came from a girl aged 10-17 years with multiple sclerosis. Sequenced input: blood. The CDR3 sequence: CASNLQAGVVQFF. CDR3 DNA: TGTGCCAGCAACTTACAAGCGGGAGTTGTGCAGTTCTTC. Full variable domain (outside the CDR3, taken from reference TRBV11-2 and TRBJ2-1): EAGVAQSPRYKIIEKRQSVAFWCNPISGHATLYWYQQILGQGPKLLIQFQNNGVVDDSQLPKDRFSAERLKGVDSTLKIQPAKLEDSAVYLCASNLQAGVVQFFGPGTRLTVL.